This entry lists 13 T cell receptor beta chains sequenced from one sample in a study of blood T cells in healthy people across ages. PCR was performed a second time for roughly 7 to 12 cycles using a sample-barcoded 5' primer and a J-beta primer mix. TCRdb used MiXCR to reprocess the 5' RACE reads, holding one entry per CDR3 protein. The profile shows fewer than 900,000 distinct CDR3 sequences, around 46% of them singletons. Sequenced input: blood. All receptors derive from a woman aged 60-75 years in good health.

The rearrangement uses TRBV27 and TRBJ1-2; D is possibly TRBD1 (6 bases). Germline CDR1 and CDR2: MNHEY and SMNVEV (reference sequence). The CDR3 totals 15 residues. Trimming took off 0 bases at V and 4 bases at J, with 12 bases between the two ends. The CDR3 spells CASSLSKQGGYGYTF. The CDR3 DNA reads as TGTGCCAGCAGTTTATCCAAACAGGGCGGCTATGGCTACACCTTC.

This clonotype came up a few times. The chain links TRBV27 to TRBJ2-1; TRBD1 matches at 9 bases. The V gene end was trimmed by 0 bases and the J gene end by 4 bases; junction bases not matched to a gene: 1. Per the germline V gene, CDR1 is MNHEY and CDR2 is SMNVEV (reference sequence). The CDR3 runs 15 residues. This CDR3 reads CASSLSGTGYNEQFF. The DNA for the CDR3 is TGTGCCAGCAGTTTATCCGGGACAGGGTACAATGAGCAGTTCTTC.

V usage is TRBV7-9 and J usage is TRBJ1-5; 7 bases match TRBD1. This CDR3 comprises 14 residues. The J segment lost 2 bases and the V segment lost 8 bases, leaving 6 bases of the junction unmatched. From germline, CDR1 is SEHNR and CDR2 FQNEAQ (reference sequence). The CDR3 DNA sequence: TGTGCCAGCTCACAGGGGAACGGCAATCAGCCCCAGCATTTT. Its translation is CASSQGNGNQPQHF.

This clonotype came up many times. The V call is TRBV7-3, the J call TRBJ2-3; no firm D call. Germline CDR1 is SGHTA and CDR2 is FQGTGA. The CDR3 consists of 14 residues. The V end was cut by 0 bases, the J end by 1 base, with 5 bases between. The CDR3 here is CASSLTLGTDTQYF. For the CDR3, the DNA is TGTGCCAGCAGCTTAACTTTAGGCACAGATACGCAGTATTTT.

The chain carries TRBV7-2 and TRBJ2-3; 9 nucleotides line up with TRBD2. This CDR3 spans 18 amino acids. Trimming at V came to 2 bases and at J to 2 bases, leaving 11 bases not matched to a gene. Germline V gene sequence: CDR1 SGHTA, CDR2 FQGNSA. In DNA form, the CDR3 reads TGTGCCAGCAGCTTACGCCCCCTGGCGGGAGGGACCACAGATACGCAGTATTTT. Translating gives CASSLRPLAGGTTDTQYF.

The V gene is TRBV11-2, the J gene TRBJ2-1; 12 bases map to TRBD1. Germline CDR1 and CDR2: SGHAT and FQNNGV. The CDR3 is 17 residues long. V dropped 3 bases and J dropped 4; count of bases not matched to a gene: 7. This chain's CDR3 is CASSLDPGQGAYNEQFF. Here the CDR3 DNA reads TGTGCCAGCAGCTTGGATCCGGGACAGGGGGCTTACAATGAGCAGTTCTTC. The whole variable domain, remainder taken from reference TRBV11-2 and TRBJ2-1, is EAGVAQSPRYKIIEKRQSVAFWCNPISGHATLYWYQQILGQGPKLLIQFQNNGVVDDSQLPKDRFSAERLKGVDSTLKIQPAKLEDSAVYLCASSLDPGQGAYNEQFFGPGTRLTVL.

This clonotype was detected ten times or more. V gene TRBV2 combines with J gene TRBJ1-2, with D perhaps matching TRBD1 (5 bases). The V gene's germline CDR1 is SNHLY and CDR2 FYNNEI. The germline V and J ends were trimmed by 0 bases and 4 bases, with 15 bases remaining between them. This CDR3 contains 16 residues. This CDR3 is CASSEAFSGIIYGYTF. The CDR3 DNA reads TGTGCCAGCAGTGAAGCTTTTTCAGGGATAATCTATGGCTACACCTTC.

The chain links TRBV4-3 to TRBJ1-2; no clear D gene. The CDR3 length is 14 residues. Trimming removed 4 bases from V and 0 bases from J, with 9 bases in between. Germline loops: CDR1 LGHNA, CDR2 YSLEER. The DNA of the CDR3 is TGCGCCAGCAGCCCATCGGGCACTAACTATGGCTACACCTTC. Amino acids: CASSPSGTNYGYTF.

This clonotype was seen more than once but under ten times. The chain carries TRBV6-1 and TRBJ2-5, with 9 bases that match TRBD2. The length of the CDR3 is 18 residues. Per germline, CDR1 MNHNS and CDR2 SASEGT. V was pared by 6 bases and J by 3 bases, with 17 bases of the junction left unmatched. The CDR3 region has the DNA TGTGCCAGCAGCTCCGGGACTAGCTCCAGAATCGGGGAAGAGACCCAGTACTTC. Its protein is CASSSGTSSRIGEETQYF.

This chain uses TRBV20-1 with TRBJ2-3, with D perhaps TRBD1 (6 bases). The V gene lost 0 bases and the J gene lost 3 bases, with 10 bases spanning the gap. This CDR3 has 14 residues. Germline V gene data show CDR1 as DFQATT and CDR2 as SNEGSKA (reference sequence). The CDR3 reads CSAREGAKTDTQYF. CDR3 DNA: TGCAGTGCTAGAGAGGGGGCGAAGACAGATACGCAGTATTTT.

This clonotype was observed a few times. The chain combines TRBV7-2 with TRBJ2-5, with D maybe TRBD1 (6 bases). Germline V gene sequence: CDR1 SGHTA, CDR2 FQGNSA. The CDR3 length is 13 residues. The V end was cut by 2 bases, the J end by 5 bases, with 9 bases between. CDR3 DNA: TGTGCCAGCAGCTTAACAGGGACGGAGACCCAGTACTTC. This codes for CASSLTGTETQYF.

This clonotype was detected many times. The rearrangement joins TRBV29-1 to TRBJ2-3; 10 bases are shared with TRBD2. Germline V gene sequence: CDR1 SQVTM, CDR2 ANQGSEA. V trimming: 7 bases; J trimming: 5 bases; junction bases outside the gene matches: 6. The CDR3 runs 13 residues. The CDR3 coding sequence is TGCAGCGCCAACCGACTAGCGGGAGATACGCAGTATTTT. It encodes CSANRLAGDTQYF.

J is TRBJ2-7 and V is TRBV13; D remains unclear. Germline V lookup: CDR1 PRHDT, CDR2 FYEKMQ (reference sequence). The V end was cut by 5 bases, the J end by 5 bases, with 13 bases between. The CDR3 contains 13 residues. The CDR3 DNA is TGTGCCAGCAGCCCCTTTGTTGCGGACGAGCAGTACTTC. Residues: CASSPFVADEQYF. The entire variable domain, with the rest obtained from reference TRBV13 and TRBJ2-7, is as follows: AAGVIQSPRHLIKEKRETATLKCYPIPRHDTVYWYQQGPGQDPQFLISFYEKMQSDKGSIPDRFSAQQFSDYHSELNMSSLELGDSALYFCASSPFVADEQYFGPGTRLTVT.